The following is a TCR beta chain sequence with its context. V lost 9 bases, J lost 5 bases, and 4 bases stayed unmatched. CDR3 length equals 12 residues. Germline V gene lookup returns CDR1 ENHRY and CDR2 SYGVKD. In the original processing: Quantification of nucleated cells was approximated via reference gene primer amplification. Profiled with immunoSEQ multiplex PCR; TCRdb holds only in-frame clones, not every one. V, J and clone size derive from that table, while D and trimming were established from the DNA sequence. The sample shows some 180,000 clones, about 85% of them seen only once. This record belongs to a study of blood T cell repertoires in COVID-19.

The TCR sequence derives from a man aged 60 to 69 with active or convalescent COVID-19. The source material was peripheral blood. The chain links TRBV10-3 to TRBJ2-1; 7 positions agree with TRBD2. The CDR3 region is CAIERGDNEQFF. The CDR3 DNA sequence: TGTGCCATAGAGCGGGGTGACAATGAGCAGTTCTTC.